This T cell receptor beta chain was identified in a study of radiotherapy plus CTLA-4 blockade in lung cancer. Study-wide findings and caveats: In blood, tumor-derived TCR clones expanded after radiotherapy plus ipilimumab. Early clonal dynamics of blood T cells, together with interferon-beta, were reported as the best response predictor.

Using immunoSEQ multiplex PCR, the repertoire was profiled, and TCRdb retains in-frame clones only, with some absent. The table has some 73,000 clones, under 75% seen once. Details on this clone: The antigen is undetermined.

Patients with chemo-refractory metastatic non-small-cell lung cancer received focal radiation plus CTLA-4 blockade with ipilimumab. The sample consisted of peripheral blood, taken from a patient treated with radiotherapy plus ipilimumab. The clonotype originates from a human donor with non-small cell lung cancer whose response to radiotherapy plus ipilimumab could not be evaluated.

The chain's CDR3 is CASSLGSGAGGRETQYF. The CDR3 bases are TGTGCCAGCAGTCTCGGATCCGGGGCGGGGGGGCGAGAGACCCAGTACTTC. V usage is TRBV25-1 and J usage is TRBJ2-5; 9 bases fit TRBD2. Trimming at V came to 5 bases and at J to 4 bases, leaving 14 bases not matched to a gene. Germline V gives CDR1 MGHDK, CDR2 SYGVNS. The CDR3 has 17 amino acids. The variable domain in full, completed from reference TRBV25-1 and TRBJ2-5, reads EADIYQTPRYLVIGTGKKITLECSQTMGHDKMYWYQQDPGMELHLIHYSYGVNSTEKGDLSSESTVSRIRTEHFPLTLESARPSHTSQYLCASSLGSGAGGRETQYFGPGTRLLVL.